The TCR beta chain under discussion was sequenced for a study of prognosis after radiotherapy for stage I lung cancer (dated by TCRdb to about 2021). With respect to the entire study: Between early 2018 and early 2019, roughly 19 patients with stage I NSCLC were enrolled in Nanjing, China. There were fewer than 15 patients with newly diagnosed primary stage I lung tumors and about five patients with oligometastatic NSCLC after surgical resection of the primary tumor. All patients were considered medically inoperable, owing to comorbidities in more than 10 and refusal of surgery in several. Ages in the cohort of approximately 13 men and more than 5 women ranged from roughly 53 to 84 years, with a median of 74. Eleven to twelve patients had adenocarcinoma and about seven had squamous cell carcinoma as the tumor histology. SBRT was given in 3 to 5 fractions with a biologically effective dose of at least 100 Gy, using image-guided IMRT or VMAT. No patient received concurrent therapy alongside SBRT. Distant metastases were developed by four of the 19 patients after SBRT, at a median of around seven months, whereas no significant progression was observed in the other 15 patients. The study profiled peripheral blood TCR beta repertoires from stage I NSCLC patients before and after stereotactic body radiotherapy and related them to distant failure. The study took one blood sample before SBRT and one after SBRT from each of 19 patients and sequenced all 40 or so samples.

All patients had node-negative disease on CT and PET/CT, and none had a history of other malignancies or prior chemotherapy or radiotherapy. At each of two time points, around 6 milliliters of peripheral venous blood were collected into EDTA tubes. Ficoll-Paque Plus density-gradient centrifugation was used to isolate PBMCs. Right after collection, samples were placed at -80 degrees C and kept there until analysis. The TCR beta CDR3 region was amplified from genomic DNA by two rounds of multiplex PCR. The first PCR round used primers specific to each TRBV and TRBJ gene, and the primer sequences were filed in Chinese patent CN105087789A. Universal primers were used in the second PCR round. The Roche High Pure PCR Template Preparation Kit was used to extract genomic DNA from frozen PBMCs. An Illumina HiSeq 3000 was used to sequence the libraries paired-end with 151 bp reads. On the authors' methods: Raw reads lacking the multiplex PCR primer sequences were removed with CutAdapt. High-quality paired reads were merged into contigs with PEAR. TRB V, D and J gene segments were assigned to each contig with MiXCR by alignment to reference sequences. To remove sequencing errors, CDR3 sequences were clustered according to base quality and sequence similarity. Shannon entropy, normalized by the natural log of the productive TCR sequence number, served as the measure of diversity. Clonality was defined as one minus Shannon entropy divided by the natural log of the number of unique clonotypes. Using the Youden index from ROC curves, the researchers picked the repertoire-metric cut-offs for progression-free survival, and all analyses were carried out in R 3.5.3. In-frame beta chains were kept once TCRdb had trimmed the public reads at Q25 with fastp and called clones with MiXCR. Each entry merges the rows of one CDR3 protein and shows their most common DNA and genes. The V and J calls come from TCRdb's annotation, not from the publication. Across this sample there are tens of thousands of distinct CDR3 sequences, with around a quarter seen only once. 20% to 30% of the sample is in the top ten clones.

This clonotype was picked up many times. Its antigen target is currently unknown. Base qualities are not provided; no much larger clone lies one nucleotide away. CDR3 length: 14 amino acids, cysteine to phenylalanine. The sequence is cut down to CDR3 DNA, 42 bases in frame from base 1. The germline V gene sets CDR1 to MNHNS and CDR2 to SASEGT. Trimming at the junction amounts to 10 bases on V and 5 bases on J, and the germline ends lie 18 bases apart. The investigation overall reported the following: The study was limited by its small cohort and short follow-up, and the findings require independent validation. Unique TCR clone counts fell after SBRT (median 10,088 before versus several thousand after; Wilcoxon paired P=0.011). Post-SBRT Shannon entropy and its change from baseline were lower in patients who developed distant metastases; baseline Shannon entropy was not associated with metastases. Differences in TRBV and TRBJ usage frequencies by metastasis status were reportedly observed in two V genes at baseline and in several V and two J genes after SBRT. Tumor specificity of expanded TCR clones was not determined. All reported P values were unadjusted for multiple comparisons.

The receptor was isolated from a donor of 50 years or more with non-small cell lung cancer. The chain is assembled from TRBV6-1 and TRBJ2-1; the D segment could be TRBD1, given 6 matching bases. Sequencing used PBMCs, obtained before or after stereotactic body radiation therapy (not recorded which). The CDR3 sequence is CAIRRPGQNNEQFF. Read as DNA, the sequence is TGTGCCATCCGACGACCTGGACAGAACAATGAGCAGTTCTTC.